A single sample is the source of the 23 T cell receptor beta chains below, sequenced in a study of T cell changes during pregnancy in multiple sclerosis (dated by TCRdb to between 2018 and 2021). The library was prepared using the immunoSEQ multiplex PCR assay. Here the immuneACCESS table is served through TCRdb, limited to in-frame sequences with V and J called. Missing clones are a known gap in these copies; in checked studies unresolved V genes cover under half, and the rest lacks a known reason. The sample table lists fewer than 55,000 clones, more than 70% of them with a count of one. The ten largest clones capture about 6.3% of the sample. The input for sequencing was CD8+ T cells from peripheral blood mononuclear cells, taken after pregnancy. The source of these receptors is a female donor in good health, enrolled as a control in a pregnancy study.

The V gene is TRBV7-9, the J gene TRBJ2-3, with 11 bases identical to TRBD2. The CDR3 has 16 amino acids. Trimming cost V 6 bases and J 4 bases; bases outside gene matches: 9. The germline CDR1 and CDR2 sequences are SEHNR and FQNEAQ (reference sequence). The CDR3 DNA sequence: TGTGCCAGCAGACCTAAGACTAGCGGGGAGCCAGATACGCAGTATTTT. This codes for CASRPKTSGEPDTQYF.

The V and J genes are TRBV4-3 and TRBJ2-2; D is ambiguous. The CDR3 is 16 residues long. Trimming pared 0 bases from V and 1 base from J, leaving 9 bases between. The germline V gene has CDR1 LGHNA and CDR2 YSLEER. The chain's CDR3 is CASSQDLAQNTGELFF. The CDR3, as DNA: TGCGCCAGCAGCCAAGATTTGGCCCAGAACACCGGGGAGCTGTTTTTT.

The chain employs TRBV4-3 and TRBJ1-1; unclear D gene. Between the trimmed V and J ends, which lost 4 bases and 0 bases, there was a span of 6 bases. This CDR3 is 13 amino acids long. The germline gives CDR1 LGHNA, CDR2 YSLEER. CDR3 in amino acids: CASSRVLNTEAFF. CDR3 nucleotide sequence: TGCGCCAGCAGCCGCGTACTGAACACTGAAGCTTTCTTT.

The rearrangement links TRBV4-3 to TRBJ1-1; the match to TRBD1 covers 8 bases. The CDR3 runs to 18 residues. The V gene end was trimmed by 0 bases and the J gene end by 3 bases; junction bases not matched to a gene: 12. The V gene's germline CDR1 is LGHNA and CDR2 YSLEER. In DNA form, the CDR3 reads TGCGCCAGCAGCCAAGACCTCACCCCAGGGGGCCGGGACACTGAAGCTTTCTTT. Amino acids: CASSQDLTPGGRDTEAFF.

The CDR3 here is CASSLGEQGYEQYF. The CDR3, as DNA: TGTGCCAGCAGCTTAGGAGAACAGGGCTACGAGCAGTACTTC. The genes are TRBV11-1 and TRBJ2-7; D might be TRBD1 (6 bases). Germline CDR1 SGHAT, CDR2 FQDESV (reference sequence). The CDR3 totals 14 residues. The germline V and J ends were trimmed by 1 base and 3 bases, with 10 bases remaining between them.

V usage is TRBV28 and J usage is TRBJ1-5, with D perhaps matching TRBD1 (6 bases). Germline V gene lookup returns CDR1 MDHEN and CDR2 SYDVKM. V lost 5 bases and J 1 base, leaving 12 bases between the germline ends. The CDR3 length is 15 residues. As DNA, the CDR3 is TGTGCCAGCAGTCCGACAGGTACGAGCAATCAGCCCCAGCATTTT. Residues: CASSPTGTSNQPQHF.

The sample holds one count of this clone. The chain carries TRBV7-2 and TRBJ1-6; D remains ambiguous. V gave up 0 bases and J gave up 7 bases, with 10 bases separating them. CDR3 length equals 15 residues. Germline loops: CDR1 SGHTA, CDR2 FQGNSA. The CDR3 sequence: CASSLAPGWNSPLHF. The CDR3, as DNA: TGTGCCAGCAGCTTAGCTCCCGGGTGGAATTCACCCCTCCACTTT.

V gene TRBV6-5 combines with J gene TRBJ2-7; TRBD1 agrees at 7 bases. The CDR3 totals 15 residues. V lost 0 bases, J lost 4 bases, and 6 bases stayed unmatched. The germline CDR1 and CDR2 sequences are MNHEY and SVGAGI. The CDR3 loop reads CASSYSNRGAYEQYF. In DNA form, the CDR3 reads TGTGCCAGCAGTTACTCTAACAGGGGTGCATACGAGCAGTACTTC.

The DNA of the CDR3 is TGCGCCAGCAGCCAGGGGCGGGGGGGCGAGCAGTTCTTC. This translates into CASSQGRGGEQFF. The J gene is TRBJ2-1, the V gene TRBV4-3; 9 positions match TRBD2. Germline V gene lookup returns CDR1 LGHNA and CDR2 YSLEER. This CDR3 is 13 amino acids long. J gave up 10 bases and V 3 bases, and 4 bases lay outside the gene matches.

V and J are TRBV7-2 and TRBJ2-3, with D unresolved. Germline V gene data show CDR1 as SGHTA and CDR2 as FQGNSA. Trimming shortened V by 1 base and J by 4 bases, and 15 bases separated the two germline ends. CDR3 length: 16 residues. The CDR3 nucleotides are TGTGCCAGCAGCTTAGAAGCGTCTGCTTCCCCAGATACGCAGTATTTT. Translating it yields CASSLEASASPDTQYF.

The chain recombines TRBV4-3 with TRBJ2-1, with a weak D call TRBD2 (6 bases). CDR1 is LGHNA, CDR2 YSLEER, per germline. Trimming took 5 bases from V and 7 from J, leaving 12 bases between them. CDR3 size: 13 residues. The CDR3 DNA follows: TGCGCCAGCAGCGGGGGACTTTGGAATGAGCAGTTCTTC. Translated: CASSGGLWNEQFF.

The J gene is TRBJ2-7, the V gene TRBV27; TRBD1 might be the D (5 bases). V lost 2 bases and J lost 5, with 10 bases in between. The CDR3 runs to 13 residues. Germline values: CDR1 MNHEY, CDR2 SMNVEV (reference sequence). The CDR3 sequence: CASSLRGRDEQYF. Here the CDR3 DNA reads TGTGCCAGCAGTTTAAGGGGCAGGGACGAGCAGTACTTC.

This clone was recorded only once. This sequence joins TRBV6-5 and TRBJ2-7, with D possibly matching TRBD2 (6 bases). V gave up 0 bases and J gave up 7 bases, with 16 bases separating them. This CDR3 is built from 15 residues. Per the germline V gene, CDR1 is MNHEY and CDR2 is SVGAGI. The DNA of the CDR3 is TGTGCCAGCAGTTACTCGACTAGGCGTTCGGGGGAGCAGTACTTC. Amino acid sequence: CASSYSTRRSGEQYF.

This rearrangement joins TRBV7-9 to TRBJ1-5; D might be TRBD1 (6 bases). The CDR3 totals 15 residues. Germline V CDR1 and CDR2: SEHNR, FQNEAQ (reference sequence). V lost 4 bases to trimming and J lost 2 bases, with 12 bases between them. This CDR3 is CASSSGESGNQPQHF. The CDR3 coding sequence is TGTGCCAGCAGCTCAGGGGAAAGTGGCAATCAGCCCCAGCATTTT.

V is TRBV7-3 and J is TRBJ2-3, with 8 bases that match TRBD2. The CDR3 totals 14 residues. The V segment lost 5 bases and the J segment 5 bases; nucleotides outside the gene matches: 6. From germline, CDR1 is SGHTA and CDR2 FQGTGA. This CDR3 is CASSTVAGKDTQYF. The CDR3 DNA follows: TGTGCCAGCAGCACCGTAGCGGGGAAAGATACGCAGTATTTT.

This rearrangement joins TRBV4-2 to TRBJ2-2; 10 bases map to TRBD1. The length of the CDR3 is 16 residues. Germline V lookup: CDR1 LGHNA, CDR2 YNFKEQ. The V gene end was trimmed by 1 base and the J gene end by 3 bases; junction bases not matched to a gene: 2. CDR3 nucleotides: TGTGCCAGCAGCCAAGGGACAGGGGGATACACCGGGGAGCTGTTTTTT. Residues: CASSQGTGGYTGELFF.

The J gene is TRBJ2-3, the V gene TRBV7-3; possibly TRBD1 for D (6 bases). The CDR3 sequence is 14 residues long. Trimming took off 2 bases at V and 2 bases at J, with 8 bases between the two ends. CDR1 is SGHTA and CDR2 is FQGTGA in the germline V gene. The CDR3 region has the DNA TGTGCCAGCAGCTTATCAGGGGTCACAGATACGCAGTATTTT. Translation gives CASSLSGVTDTQYF. Complete variable domain (other parts from reference TRBV7-3 and TRBJ2-3): GAGVSQTPSNKVTEKGKYVELRCDPISGHTALYWYRQSLGQGPEFLIYFQGTGAADDSGLPNDRFFAVRPEGSVSTLKIQRTERGDSAVYLCASSLSGVTDTQYFGPGTRLTVL.

This clone has only one observation. This rearrangement joins TRBV6-1 to TRBJ1-2; 9 nucleotides line up with TRBD1. Per the germline V gene, CDR1 is MNHNS and CDR2 is SASEGT. This CDR3 has 18 amino acids. Trimming cost V 3 bases and J 2 bases; bases outside gene matches: 13. CDR3 protein: CASSDMERGTGFNYGYTF. The CDR3 DNA reads as TGTGCCAGCAGTGATATGGAGAGGGGGACAGGGTTCAACTATGGCTACACCTTC.

The chain carries TRBV6-4 and TRBJ1-5; D gene uncertain. The length of the CDR3 is 15 residues. Germline V gives CDR1 MRHNA, CDR2 SNTAGT. Deletions cut 2 bases from V and 1 base from J, with 9 bases between. The CDR3 DNA follows: TGTGCCAGCAGTGACGTGGCGGGGAGCAATCAGCCCCAGCATTTT. It codes for CASSDVAGSNQPQHF.

The CDR3 nucleotides are TGTGCCAGCAGCGAAACGGGACAGGGTATTTACGAGCAGTACTTC. This sequence encodes CASSETGQGIYEQYF. The chain couples TRBV27 to TRBJ2-7, with 9 bases that match TRBD1. There are 15 residues in the CDR3. CDR1 and CDR2 from the germline V gene are MNHEY and SMNVEV (reference sequence). V was pared by 6 bases and J by 4 bases, with 10 bases of the junction left unmatched.

Only one count was recorded for this clone. The V call is TRBV28, the J call TRBJ2-7, with 8 bases fitting TRBD2. CDR3 length equals 17 residues. J gave up 3 bases and V 1 base, and 11 bases lay outside the gene matches. From germline, CDR1 is MDHEN and CDR2 SYDVKM. CDR3 DNA: TGTGCCAGCAGTTTATTTGGCTCGGTTAGCGGGAACTACGAGCAGTACTTC. Translating it yields CASSLFGSVSGNYEQYF.

Judged by abundance, this clone is medium-sized. The chain couples TRBV7-9 to TRBJ1-1; 11 bases match TRBD1. The CDR3 has 18 residues. Germline lookup yields CDR1 SEHNR and CDR2 FQNEAQ (reference sequence). After removal of 2 bases from V and 4 bases from J, the junction contained 12 bases not matched to a gene. The CDR3 nucleotides read TGTGCCAGCAGCTTACCCTTTGGACAGGGGGCGACTGGCACTGAAGCTTTCTTT. Protein: CASSLPFGQGATGTEAFF.

The chain employs TRBV7-9 and TRBJ2-7, with 12 bases aligning to TRBD2. The germline V gene encodes CDR1 SEHNR and CDR2 FQNEAQ (reference sequence). This CDR3 is built from 16 residues. The J segment lost 7 bases and the V segment lost 6 bases, leaving 13 bases of the junction unmatched. This CDR3 reads CASSSTSGGPVGEQYF. CDR3 DNA sequence: TGTGCCAGCAGTTCGACTAGCGGGGGCCCCGTAGGGGAGCAGTACTTC.